This TCR beta chain appears in the sequencing data of a study of CD8+ T cells in alopecia areata. The treatment was: oral pan-JAK inhibitor, 5-10 mg twice daily. Reverse transcription of extracted RNA yielded cDNA, which provided the sequencing template. Libraries were prepared by immunoSEQ multiplex PCR; TCRdb keeps only in-frame clonotypes and omits some of them. Altogether under 250,000 clones are present, under 70% being singletons, with the ten largest covering about 1.2%. The CDR3 has 14 residues. Germline V gene data show CDR1 as GTSNPN and CDR2 as SVGIG (reference sequence). Trimming took 6 bases from V and 4 from J, leaving 15 bases between them.

The rearrangement joins TRBV30 to TRBJ1-4, with D possibly being TRBD1 (6 bases). The source is a human donor with alopecia areata. The source material was CD4+ T cells sorted from blood, sampled at week 44, from a patient treated with tofacitinib. CDR3 DNA sequence: TGTGCCTGCCAAGGGGGGATGGGTAATGAAAAACTGTTTTTT. Protein product: CACQGGMGNEKLFF. Combining the CDR3 with reference TRBV30 and TRBJ1-4 gives the whole variable domain SQTIHQWPATLVQPVGSPLSLECTVEGTSNPNLYWYRQAAGRGLQLLFYSVGIGQISSEVPQNLSASRPQDRQFILSSKKLLLSDSGFYLCACQGGMGNEKLFFGSGTQLSVL.